This is a list of T cell receptor beta chains from one sample in a study of control samples from healthy donors and cancer patients. TCRdb keeps only in-frame clones here, not all; method: immunoSEQ multiplex PCR. The profile shows over 85,000 clones, approximately 95% of them singletons. Sample: blood. Receptor source: a woman aged 25 to 39 in good health. CDR3s include the opening cysteine and the closing phenylalanine or tryptophan. The D gene is left open where the match is weak. For some rows the clone size is stated as once, few or many, or as a class when expanded; others skip it.

clone size,V gene,D gene,J gene,CDR3 protein,CDR3 DNA
NA,TRBV19,NA,TRBJ2-1,CASSIGEGEAYNEQFF,TGTGCCAGTAGTATAGGTGAGGGAGAGGCGTACAATGAGCAGTTCTTC
NA,TRBV10-2,NA,TRBJ2-1,CASSELVGLHNEQFF,TGCGCCAGCAGTGAGTTGGTGGGGCTACACAATGAGCAGTTCTTC
NA,TRBV30,NA,TRBJ2-2,CAWSVGVTGELFF,TGTGCCTGGAGTGTGGGGGTCACCGGGGAGCTGTTTTTT
NA,TRBV27,NA,TRBJ2-1,CASSLGLRYNEQFF,TGTGCCAGCAGTTTAGGTCTGCGGTACAATGAGCAGTTCTTC
few,TRBV7-2,NA,TRBJ1-1,CASSPPRNTEAFF,TGTGCCAGCAGCCCCCCAAGGAACACTGAAGCTTTCTTT
NA,TRBV7-8,NA,TRBJ1-3,CASSSTPTDSGNTIYF,TGTGCCAGCAGCTCGACCCCGACGGACTCTGGAAACACCATATATTTT
NA,TRBV10-2,TRBD2,TRBJ2-5,CASSDPRTSGVAAQYF,TGCGCCAGCAGTGATCCCCGGACTAGCGGGGTCGCGGCCCAGTACTTC
NA,TRBV5-1,NA,TRBJ1-1,CASSPLKVSTEAFF,TGCGCCAGCAGCCCACTAAAGGTTAGCACTGAAGCTTTCTTT
NA,TRBV19,TRBD1,TRBJ1-2,CASSTRDSGYGYTF,TGTGCCAGTAGTACCCGGGACAGCGGTTATGGCTACACCTTC
NA,TRBV6-2/TRBV6-3,NA,TRBJ2-7,CASSPLGRGDEQYF,TGTGCCAGCAGTCCCCTGGGAAGGGGTGACGAGCAGTACTTC
NA,TRBV3-1/TRBV3-2,NA,TRBJ2-1,CASSQDLDSYNEQFF,TGTGCCAGCAGCCAAGATCTTGACAGTTACAATGAGCAGTTCTTC
NA,TRBV28,NA,TRBJ1-5,CASKTLFSSNQPQHF,TGTGCCAGCAAAACCCTTTTTAGTAGCAATCAGCCCCAGCATTTT
few,TRBV30,NA,TRBJ1-5,CAWRSLEGRVRNQPQHF,TGTGCCTGGAGGAGTTTAGAGGGACGGGTCCGCAATCAGCCCCAGCATTTT
NA,TRBV21-1,NA,TRBJ2-4,CASSALRPGAKNIQYF,TGTGCCAGCAGCGCCCTACGTCCAGGGGCCAAAAACATTCAGTACTTC
NA,TRBV3-1/TRBV3-2,TRBD1,TRBJ1-2,CASSRATGGGYTF,TGTGCCAGCAGCCGAGCGACAGGGGGCGGCTACACCTTC
NA,TRBV3-1/TRBV3-2,NA,TRBJ2-7,CASSLQGGENEQYF,TGTGCCAGCAGCCTGCAGGGGGGGGAGAACGAGCAGTACTTC
NA,TRBV5-1,NA,TRBJ2-3,CASSPLIGTDTQYF,TGCGCCAGCAGCCCCCTTATTGGCACAGATACGCAGTATTTT
NA,TRBV4-2,TRBD1,TRBJ1-1,CASSQPPGTGFSEAFF,TGTGCCAGCAGCCAACCACCCGGGACAGGGTTTTCCGAAGCTTTCTTT
NA,TRBV24-1,NA,TRBJ2-2,CATSGGEGAGTGELFF,TGTGCCACCAGCGGAGGGGAAGGGGCGGGCACCGGGGAGCTGTTTTTT
NA,TRBV18,NA,TRBJ1-4,CASSRKNWATNEKLFF,TGTGCCAGCTCACGAAAGAACTGGGCAACTAATGAAAAACTGTTTTTT
once,TRBV28,TRBD2,TRBJ2-1,CASSPTSGAYNEQFF,TGTGCCAGCAGTCCGACTAGCGGGGCCTACAATGAGCAGTTCTTC
NA,TRBV9,TRBD1,TRBJ1-1,CASSPHVGGGMRDTEAFF,TGTGCCAGCAGCCCTCACGTTGGAGGGGGCATGAGGGACACTGAAGCTTTCTTT
medium-sized,TRBV9,NA,TRBJ2-1,CASSPLGDSPSNEQFF,TGTGCCAGCAGCCCGTTAGGGGACTCCCCTTCCAATGAGCAGTTCTTC
NA,TRBV6-5,TRBD1,TRBJ1-4,CASSSRGPSEKLFF,TGTGCCAGCAGTAGCAGGGGGCCGTCTGAAAAACTGTTTTTT
NA,TRBV5-6,TRBD1,TRBJ1-2,CASSSDRRANYGYTF,TGTGCCAGCAGCTCGGACAGGCGAGCTAACTATGGCTACACCTTC
NA,TRBV27,NA,TRBJ2-2,CASSFGTRGELFF,TGTGCCAGCAGTTTCGGGACAAGGGGGGAGCTGTTTTTT
NA,TRBV29-1,TRBD2,TRBJ2-5,CSVRGTSGKETQYF,TGCAGCGTCCGCGGGACTAGCGGGAAAGAGACCCAGTACTTC
NA,TRBV6-5,NA,TRBJ2-7,CASSYWDSYEQYF,TGTGCCAGCAGTTACTGGGACTCCTACGAGCAGTACTTC
NA,TRBV6-2/TRBV6-3,NA,TRBJ1-2,CASSPALDYGYTF,TGTGCCAGCAGCCCGGCCCTCGACTATGGCTACACCTTC
NA,TRBV12-3/TRBV12-4,NA,TRBJ1-5,CASRQGFNQPQHF,TGTGCCAGCAGACAAGGATTCAATCAGCCCCAGCATTTT
few,TRBV29-1,NA,TRBJ2-3,CSVQDHSILYF,TGCAGCGTTCAGGATCATAGTATTCTGTATTTT
NA,TRBV15,NA,TRBJ1-5,CATSRGGQGWNQPQHF,TGTGCCACCAGCAGGGGAGGGCAGGGGTGGAATCAGCCCCAGCATTTT
NA,TRBV15,TRBD1,TRBJ1-2,CATSRGDSLGANYGYTF,TGTGCCACCAGCAGGGGGGACAGCCTGGGGGCTAACTATGGCTACACCTTC
NA,TRBV7-9,NA,TRBJ1-3,CASKGPAGNTIYF,TGTGCCAGCAAGGGACCCGCCGGAAACACCATATATTTT
NA,TRBV19,TRBD2,TRBJ2-7,CASSIDGRAYEQYF,TGTGCCAGTAGTATAGATGGGAGGGCGTACGAGCAGTACTTC
NA,TRBV11-2,NA,TRBJ1-1,CASSLDFSNAGPQGTEAFF,TGTGCCAGCAGCTTAGATTTCTCCAACGCCGGGCCCCAGGGCACTGAAGCTTTCTTT
NA,TRBV6-1,NA,TRBJ1-5,CASSVISDSGAQPQHF,TGTGCCAGCAGTGTTATTTCGGACAGTGGGGCGCAGCCCCAGCATTTT
NA,TRBV2,NA,TRBJ1-5,CASTPEGREQPQHF,TGTGCCAGCACTCCAGAGGGGAGAGAGCAGCCCCAGCATTTT
NA,TRBV27,TRBD1,TRBJ1-2,CASSPTGGVGYTF,TGTGCCAGCAGTCCCACAGGGGGCGTTGGCTACACCTTC
NA,TRBV11-3,TRBD2,TRBJ2-1,CASTLAGENEQFF,TGTGCCAGCACCCTTGCGGGAGAGAATGAGCAGTTCTTC
NA,TRBV19,TRBD1,TRBJ2-4,CASQGDVGKNIQYF,TGTGCCAGTCAGGGGGATGTAGGAAAAAACATTCAGTACTTC
NA,TRBV5-4,NA,TRBJ2-7,CASSFERGLAYEQYF,TGTGCCAGCAGCTTTGAACGGGGATTGGCCTACGAGCAGTACTTC
NA,TRBV30,NA,TRBJ1-2,CAFRVRSILVRTGQFYGYTF,TGTGCCTTCCGGGTCAGAAGTATCCTCGTGAGGACGGGACAATTTTATGGCTACACCTTC
NA,TRBV3-1/TRBV3-2,NA,TRBJ1-2,CASSQGSGAPGYTF,TGTGCCAGCAGCCAAGGATCAGGGGCGCCCGGCTACACCTTC
NA,TRBV7-9,TRBD2,TRBJ2-5,CASSPGLAGVLRETQYF,TGTGCCAGCAGCCCTGGACTAGCGGGAGTTCTCAGGGAGACCCAGTACTTC
once,TRBV6-9,NA,TRBJ1-1,CASSSRDKGFNTEAFF,TGTGCCAGCAGTTCACGGGACAAGGGTTTTAACACTGAAGCTTTCTTT
few,TRBV27,NA,TRBJ1-3,CASSRGQADTIYF,TGTGCCAGCAGCCGTGGCCAGGCGGACACCATATATTTT
NA,TRBV4-1,NA,TRBJ1-2,CASSQDPLVVYGYTF,TGCGCCAGCAGCCAAGATCCTCTAGTTGTCTATGGCTACACCTTC